The sequence of this TCR beta chain was determined in a study of T cell repertoires in cytomegalovirus infection. Study observations and caveats: The cumulative frequency of public TCR beta families distinguished individuals who carried CMV together with the relevant HLA.

Trimming removed 3 bases from V and 3 bases from J, with 16 bases in between. This CDR3 has 16 residues. MiXCR, run by TCRdb on the reads, gives a single entry per CDR3 protein. The sample consists of some 680,000 distinct CDR3 sequences, 35% to 45% of them appearing once. About this clonotype itself: No antigen is known for it.

V is TRBV12-3 or TRBV12-4 and J is TRBJ2-3, with a weak D call TRBD2 (7 bases). Sequenced sample: PBMCs. The receptor's source is a human donor in good health (CMV status not recorded). Some clones in this sample may be carry-over from other donors' samples. The DNA for the CDR3 is TGTGCCAGCAGTTTTTTCCGCGGGGGCGGTACAGATACGCAGTATTTT. Translated: CASSFFRGGGTDTQYF.